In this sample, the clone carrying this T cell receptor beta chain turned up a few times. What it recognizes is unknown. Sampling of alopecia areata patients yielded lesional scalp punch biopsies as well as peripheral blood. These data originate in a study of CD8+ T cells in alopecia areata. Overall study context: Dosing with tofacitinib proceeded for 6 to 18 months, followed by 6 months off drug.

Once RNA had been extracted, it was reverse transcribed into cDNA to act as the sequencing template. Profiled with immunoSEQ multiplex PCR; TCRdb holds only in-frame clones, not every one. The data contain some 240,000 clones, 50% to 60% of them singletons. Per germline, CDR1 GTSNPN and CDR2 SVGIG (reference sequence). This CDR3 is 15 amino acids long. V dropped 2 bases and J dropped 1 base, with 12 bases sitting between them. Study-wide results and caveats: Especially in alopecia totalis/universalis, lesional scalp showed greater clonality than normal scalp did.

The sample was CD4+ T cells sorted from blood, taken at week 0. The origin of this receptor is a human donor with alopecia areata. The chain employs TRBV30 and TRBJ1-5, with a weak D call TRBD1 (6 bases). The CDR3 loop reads CAWSLQGGSNQPQHF. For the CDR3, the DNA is TGTGCCTGGAGTCTACAGGGTGGGAGCAATCAGCCCCAGCATTTT.